The entry below describes one T cell receptor beta chain. V lost 2 bases and J 3 bases, leaving 11 bases between the germline ends. The CDR3 has 14 residues. Germline CDR1 and CDR2: KGHSH and LQKENI. This sample is drawn from a study of beta chain features in type 1 diabetes. Study-level background: Some 110 million sorted cells were examined across all samples.

What was sequenced were expressed TCRB transcripts, since all of the isolated RNA had been reverse transcribed. Here immunoSEQ multiplex PCR was the method, and the copy in TCRdb shows in-frame clones only, minus some. The sample records over 65,000 clones, around a third being singletons. The chain has TRBV18 and TRBJ2-7; possible D gene TRBD1, 5 bases. This receptor was identified in a woman under 30 in good health. The source material was stem cell memory CD4+ T cells from blood. The CDR3 nucleotides are TGTGCCAGCTCACCAGGGGCGGACAACTACGAGCAGTACTTC. Translation: CASSPGADNYEQYF.